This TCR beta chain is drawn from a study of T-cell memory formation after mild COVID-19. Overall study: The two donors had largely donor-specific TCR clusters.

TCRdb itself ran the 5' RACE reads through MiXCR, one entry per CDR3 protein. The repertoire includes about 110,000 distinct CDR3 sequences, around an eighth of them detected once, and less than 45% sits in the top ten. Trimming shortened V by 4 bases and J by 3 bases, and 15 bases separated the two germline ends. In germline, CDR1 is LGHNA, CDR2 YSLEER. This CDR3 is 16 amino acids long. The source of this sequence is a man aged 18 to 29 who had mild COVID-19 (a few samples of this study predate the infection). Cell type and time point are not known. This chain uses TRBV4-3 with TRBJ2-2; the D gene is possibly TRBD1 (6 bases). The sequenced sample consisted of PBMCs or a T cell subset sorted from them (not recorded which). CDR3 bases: TGCGCCAGCAGCCTTTGGGACACCAGAGACACCGGGGAGCTGTTTTTT. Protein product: CASSLWDTRDTGELFF.